The sequence of this T cell receptor (beta chain) was determined in a study of T cell changes during pregnancy in multiple sclerosis (dated by TCRdb to between 2019 and 2020). Looking at the study overall: The study examined how the T cell repertoire changed over the course of pregnancy in women with multiple sclerosis.

Taken from the germline V gene, the CDR1 and CDR2 loops are LGHNA and YSLEER. The CDR3 covers 16 residues, taking in both the cysteine and the phenylalanine. Only the CDR3 part of the read is kept: 48 bases, read in frame from the first base. Trimming accounts for 2 bases at V and 7 bases at J, while the number of junction bases matched to no gene is 5. This clone was seen just once. Its recognized antigen is unknown. No clone much larger than this one lies a single base away; base qualities are absent. Libraries came from the immunoSEQ multiplex PCR assay. Entries here come from immuneACCESS through TCRdb and include only in-frame sequences with V and J called. Some clones fail to appear in such tables; in the studies checked, an unresolved V gene covers under half of the shortfall, and the cause of the remainder is unknown. For this sample there are tens of thousands of clones; just over 90% appear just once. In total, the top ten clones hold around 12% of the sample.

This sequence uses TRBV4-3 and TRBJ2-2; 12 bases in between match TRBD2. This sample comprised CD8+ T cells from peripheral blood mononuclear cells, obtained in the first trimester of pregnancy. The origin of this receptor is a female donor with multiple sclerosis, enrolled in a pregnancy study. CDR3 region: CASSQPSGRANGELFF. The sequence in DNA is TGCGCCAGCAGCCAACCTAGCGGGAGGGCGAACGGGGAGCTGTTTTTT.